These T cell receptor beta chains were read from a single sample in a study of cytomegalovirus exposure and HLA in healthy donors. Measured with immunoSEQ multiplex PCR; TCRdb has only the in-frame clones, and not every one. The sample yields 100,000 to 150,000 clones, around 80% seen once. Sample: PBMCs. The receptors were sampled from a man aged 25-40 years in good health and CMV-seropositive. The CDR3 runs from the conserved cysteine through the conserved F or W. Each record gives: clone size, D gene, V gene, J gene, CDR3 protein, CDR3 DNA. D genes are given only for firm matches. Clone size appears in some rows only: once, few, many, or a class for an expanded clone.

size: few
D: -
V: TRBV27
J: TRBJ2-2
CDR3: CASSSRGELFF
DNA: TGTGCCAGCAGTTCCCGGGGGGAGCTGTTTTTT

size: -
D: -
V: TRBV21-1
J: TRBJ1-2
CDR3: CASSKVGGRCYGYTF
DNA: TGTGCCAGCAGCAAAGTGGGAGGGAGGTGCTACGGCTACACCTTC

size: -
D: -
V: TRBV5-4
J: TRBJ1-1
CDR3: CASSFGGVGGAEAFF
DNA: TGTGCCAGCAGCTTTGGAGGGGTTGGGGGGGCTGAAGCTTTCTTT

size: -
D: -
V: TRBV5-6
J: TRBJ1-2
CDR3: CASSWGLAGGYGYTF
DNA: TGTGCCAGCAGCTGGGGATTGGCCGGGGGGTATGGCTACACCTTC

size: -
D: TRBD2
V: TRBV30
J: TRBJ2-1
CDR3: CAWSLAASYNEQFF
DNA: TGTGCCTGGAGTCTAGCGGCCTCCTACAATGAGCAGTTCTTC

size: -
D: -
V: TRBV20-1
J: TRBJ1-1
CDR3: CSVEGNTEAFF
DNA: TGCAGTGTCGAGGGGAACACTGAAGCTTTCTTT

size: -
D: -
V: TRBV19
J: TRBJ2-7
CDR3: CASSIVPGASEQYF
DNA: TGTGCCAGTAGTATAGTACCAGGGGCGAGCGAGCAGTACTTC

size: -
D: -
V: TRBV5-1
J: TRBJ1-1
CDR3: CASSLWSTNTEAFF
DNA: TGCGCCAGCAGCTTATGGAGTACGAACACTGAAGCTTTCTTT

size: once
D: TRBD2
V: TRBV5-1
J: TRBJ2-3
CDR3: CASSLTPGTSGRGGGSTDTQYF
DNA: TGCGCCAGCAGCTTGACTCCCGGGACTAGCGGGAGAGGGGGTGGAAGCACAGATACGCAGTATTTT

size: -
D: TRBD1
V: TRBV18
J: TRBJ2-1
CDR3: CASSPKGQGNGNEQFF
DNA: TGTGCCAGCTCACCAAAGGGACAGGGGAATGGGAATGAGCAGTTCTTC

size: -
D: TRBD2
V: TRBV30
J: TRBJ2-7
CDR3: CAWSREGWEQYF
DNA: TGTGCCTGGAGCAGGGAGGGCTGGGAGCAGTACTTC

size: once
D: TRBD2
V: TRBV10-3
J: TRBJ2-1
CDR3: CAISVGLADYNEQFF
DNA: TGTGCCATCAGTGTAGGACTAGCGGACTACAATGAGCAGTTCTTC

size: once
D: TRBD1
V: TRBV25-1
J: TRBJ1-3
CDR3: CASRPDRAGGNTIYF
DNA: TGTGCCAGCAGACCAGACAGGGCTGGTGGAAACACCATATATTTT

size: few
D: -
V: TRBV4-3
J: TRBJ2-1
CDR3: CASSQEERSAYNEQFF
DNA: TGCGCCAGCAGCCAAGAGGAACGGAGTGCCTACAATGAGCAGTTCTTC

size: -
D: TRBD1
V: TRBV29-1
J: TRBJ1-1
CDR3: CSVVEGARTEAFF
DNA: TGCAGCGTCGTGGAGGGGGCGCGTACTGAAGCTTTCTTT

size: -
D: -
V: TRBV5-1
J: TRBJ1-1
CDR3: CAEHVGQLTMNTEAFF
DNA: TGCGCCGAACACGTAGGACAGCTAACCATGAACACTGAAGCTTTCTTT

size: few
D: -
V: TRBV7-2
J: TRBJ1-4
CDR3: CASSFQSNEKLFF
DNA: TGTGCCAGCAGCTTTCAGTCGAATGAAAAACTGTTTTTT